This TCR beta chain appears in the sequencing data of a study of T-cell memory formation after mild COVID-19. Study findings and constraints: Memory cells collected pre-infection included some clones that later responded, suggesting cross-reactive memory joined. Contracting CD4+ clones were located mainly in CM and EM, and CD8+ clones in EMRA.

In its sample, this clonotype was seen a few times. Its antigen is unknown. Germline V lookup: CDR1 SEHNR, CDR2 FQNEAQ (reference sequence). CDR3 length: 12 amino acids. The ends were cut back, 3 bases at V and 10 bases at J, with 12 bases in the middle. TCRdb ran MiXCR on the 5' RACE reads and lists one entry per CDR3 protein. The data show about 320,000 distinct CDR3 sequences, 13% to 15% seen once. Sequencing used PBMCs or a T cell subset sorted from them (not recorded which). This sequence joins TRBV7-9 and TRBJ1-1, with a possible D match to TRBD1 (6 bases). This clonotype originated in a man between 18 and 29 years old who had mild COVID-19 (a few samples of this study predate the infection). Cell type and time point are not known. For the CDR3, the DNA is TGTGCCAGCAGCTTTATGCTGGACAGAGCTTTCTTT. As protein: CASSFMLDRAFF. Filled out from reference TRBV7-9 and TRBJ1-1, the complete variable domain reads DTGVSQNPRHKITKRGQNVTFRCDPISEHNRLYWYRQTLGQGPEFLTYFQNEAQLEKSRLLSDRFSAERPKGSFSTLEIQRTEQGDSAMYLCASSFMLDRAFFGQGTRLTVV.